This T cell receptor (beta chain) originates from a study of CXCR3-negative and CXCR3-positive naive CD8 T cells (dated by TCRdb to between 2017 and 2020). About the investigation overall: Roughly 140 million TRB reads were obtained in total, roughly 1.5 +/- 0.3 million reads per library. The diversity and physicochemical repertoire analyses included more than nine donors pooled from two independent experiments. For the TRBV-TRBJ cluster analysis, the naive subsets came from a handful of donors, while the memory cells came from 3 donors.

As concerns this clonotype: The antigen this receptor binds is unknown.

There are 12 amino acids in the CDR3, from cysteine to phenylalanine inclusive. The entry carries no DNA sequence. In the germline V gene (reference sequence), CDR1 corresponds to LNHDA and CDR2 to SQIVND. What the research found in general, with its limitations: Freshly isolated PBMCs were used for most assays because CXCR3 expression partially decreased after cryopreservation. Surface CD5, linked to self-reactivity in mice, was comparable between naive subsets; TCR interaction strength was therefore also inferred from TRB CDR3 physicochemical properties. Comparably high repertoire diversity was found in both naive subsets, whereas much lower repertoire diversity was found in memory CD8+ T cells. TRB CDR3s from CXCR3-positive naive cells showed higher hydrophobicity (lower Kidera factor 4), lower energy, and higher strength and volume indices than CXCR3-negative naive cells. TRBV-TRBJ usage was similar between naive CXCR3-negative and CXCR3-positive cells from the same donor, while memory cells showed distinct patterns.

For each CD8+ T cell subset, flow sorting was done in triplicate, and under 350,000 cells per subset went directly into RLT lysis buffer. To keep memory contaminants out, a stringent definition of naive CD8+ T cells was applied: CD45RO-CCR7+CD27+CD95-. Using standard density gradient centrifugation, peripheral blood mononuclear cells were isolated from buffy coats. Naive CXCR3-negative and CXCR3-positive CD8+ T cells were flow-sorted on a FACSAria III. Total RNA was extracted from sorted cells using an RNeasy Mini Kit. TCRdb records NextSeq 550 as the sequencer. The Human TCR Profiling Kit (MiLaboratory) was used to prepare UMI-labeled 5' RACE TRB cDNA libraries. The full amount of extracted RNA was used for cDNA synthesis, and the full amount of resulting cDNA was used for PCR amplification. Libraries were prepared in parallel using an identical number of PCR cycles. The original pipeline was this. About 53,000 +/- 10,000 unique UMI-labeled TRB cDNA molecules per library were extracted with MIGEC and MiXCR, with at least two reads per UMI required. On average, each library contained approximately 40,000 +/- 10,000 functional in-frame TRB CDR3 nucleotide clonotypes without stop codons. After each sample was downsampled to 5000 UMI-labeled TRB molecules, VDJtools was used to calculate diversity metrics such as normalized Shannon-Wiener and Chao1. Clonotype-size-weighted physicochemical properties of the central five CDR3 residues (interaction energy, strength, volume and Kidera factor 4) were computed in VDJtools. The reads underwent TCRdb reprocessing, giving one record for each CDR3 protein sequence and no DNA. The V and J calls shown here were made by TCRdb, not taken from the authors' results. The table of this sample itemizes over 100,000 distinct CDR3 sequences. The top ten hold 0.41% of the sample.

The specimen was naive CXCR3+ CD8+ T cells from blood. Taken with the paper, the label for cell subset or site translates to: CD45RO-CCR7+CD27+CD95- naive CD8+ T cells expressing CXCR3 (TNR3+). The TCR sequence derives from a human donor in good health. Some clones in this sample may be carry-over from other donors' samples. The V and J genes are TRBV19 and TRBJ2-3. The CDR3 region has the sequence CASSLGEDTQYF.